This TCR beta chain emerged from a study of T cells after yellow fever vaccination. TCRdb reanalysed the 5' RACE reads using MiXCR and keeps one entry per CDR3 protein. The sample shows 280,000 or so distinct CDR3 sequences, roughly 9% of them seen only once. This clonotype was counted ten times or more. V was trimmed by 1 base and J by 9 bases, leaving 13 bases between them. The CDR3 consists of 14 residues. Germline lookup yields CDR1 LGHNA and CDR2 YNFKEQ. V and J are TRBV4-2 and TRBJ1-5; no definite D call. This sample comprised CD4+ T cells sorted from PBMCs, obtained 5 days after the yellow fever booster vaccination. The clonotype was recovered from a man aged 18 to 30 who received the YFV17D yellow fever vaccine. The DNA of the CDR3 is TGTGCCAGCAGCCAAGGGGTGACTGTCGGGCCCCAGCATTTT. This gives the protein CASSQGVTVGPQHF.